This T cell receptor beta chain is from a study of regulatory T cells in long-lasting Graves disease. Study context: By definition, persistent Graves' disease involved antithyroid drugs for over 5 years alongside positive TSH receptor antibodies. Study outcomes and limitations: Clonotypes that were public and shared totalled 2,500 to 3,500 in persistent patients versus 966 in new patients. TRBV28 was favored in persistent disease, as were TRBJ1-2 and TRBJ2-5.

The ends were cut back, 3 bases at V and 1 base at J, with 10 bases in the middle. Looked up from germline, CDR1 is SGHAT and CDR2 is FQNNGV. CDR3 length equals 14 residues. As to time point: persistent/refractory GD, antithyroid drugs over 5 years with positive TRAb. Extracted RNA from PBMCs served as the source of the TCR library. American Thyroid Association guidelines defined how Graves' disease was diagnosed. In building TCR beta libraries, iRepertoire HTBI primers were used together with Arm-PCR of CDR3 regions. TCRdb reanalysed the multiplex PCR reads using MiXCR and keeps one entry per CDR3 protein. The sample holds approximately 290,000 distinct CDR3 sequences, around 20% seen once. This clonotype came up many times. The antigen is not known.

This sample comprised peripheral blood mononuclear cells (PBMCs), obtained when the disease was refractory, from a patient treated with antithyroid drugs. The clonotype originates from a female donor with Graves disease. The chain recombines TRBV11-2 with TRBJ2-7; either TRBD1 or TRBD2 may supply D (7 bases each). CDR3 DNA sequence: TGTGCCAGCAGCTTCAGGGGGGGTTCCTACGAGCAGTACTTC. Amino acid sequence: CASSFRGGSYEQYF.